The 11 T cell receptor beta chains in this list originate from one sample, sequenced in a study of CD8+ T cells in alopecia areata. It was cDNA, reverse transcribed from extracted RNA, that served as the sequencing template. This table comes from immunoSEQ multiplex PCR, and its TCRdb copy is limited to in-frame clones, with some not included. Of about 200,000 clones listed, roughly three fifths were seen once; the top ten hold 4% to 6%. Sequenced material: CD8+ T cells sorted from blood. These receptors were collected from a human donor in good health.

The rearrangement joins TRBV5-1 to TRBJ2-2; 7 nucleotides agree with TRBD2. Germline CDR1 is SGHRS and CDR2 is YFSETQ. The CDR3 is made up of 15 amino acids. Unmatched junction bases numbered 4, after V lost 3 bases and J lost 2 bases. The CDR3 DNA is TGCGCCAGCAGCTCCAGCGGGATAAACACCGGGGAGCTGTTTTTT. As protein: CASSSSGINTGELFF.

This clone showed up just once. This chain links TRBV29-1 with TRBJ2-5, with 8 bases matching TRBD1. Germline CDR1 reads SQVTM; CDR2 reads ANQGSEA. The J segment lost 5 bases and the V segment lost 5 bases, leaving 13 bases of the junction unmatched. This CDR3 contains 15 residues. CDR3 nucleotide sequence: TGCAGCGTTTTATCCTACGACAGGGGTTGGGAGACCCAGTACTTC. The encoded protein is CSVLSYDRGWETQYF.

The rearrangement uses TRBV7-9 and TRBJ2-6, with D possibly matching TRBD2 (5 bases). Germline CDR1 and CDR2: SEHNR and FQNEAQ (reference sequence). The CDR3 is made up of 15 amino acids. V lost 7 bases and J lost 2, with 12 bases in between. In nucleotides, the CDR3 is TGTGCCAGCACCCCGGTCGGGACTGGGGCCAACGTCCTGACTTTC. Translated: CASTPVGTGANVLTF.

The gene calls are TRBV7-6 and TRBJ2-3; D call uncertain. Germline loops: CDR1 SGHVS, CDR2 FNYEAQ. The V gene lost 1 base and the J gene lost 5 bases, with 4 bases spanning the gap. CDR3 length: 12 residues. The CDR3 is CASSLDRDTQYF. Here the CDR3 DNA reads TGTGCCAGCAGCTTAGATAGAGATACGCAGTATTTT.

This sequence joins TRBV29-1 and TRBJ2-1; D possibly uses TRBD1 or TRBD2 (5 bases each). The CDR3 consists of 15 residues. Trimming cost V 2 bases and J 7 bases, with 18 bases left between them. Germline V CDR1 and CDR2: SQVTM, ANQGSEA. The chain's CDR3 is CSVEHRDGLRNEQFF. The CDR3 coding sequence is TGCAGCGTTGAACACCGGGACGGACTTCGGAATGAGCAGTTCTTC.

This sequence joins TRBV19 and TRBJ1-6, with D maybe TRBD1 (6 bases). With 5 bases removed from V and 7 bases from J, the gap between germline ends came to 12 bases. The CDR3 covers 14 residues. Germline V CDR1 and CDR2: LNHDA, SQIVND (reference sequence). The CDR3, as DNA: TGTGCCAGTAGTGTGGACAGCGGAAATTCACCCCTCCACTTT. It translates to CASSVDSGNSPLHF.

This clone occurred a few times. The chain uses TRBV9 and TRBJ1-6; 9 bases map to TRBD1. From germline, CDR1 is SGDLS and CDR2 YYNGEE. With V trimmed by 3 bases and J by 11 bases, 9 bases remained unmatched. The CDR3 covers 15 residues. This CDR3 is CASSATGTGSPPLHF. The CDR3 DNA reads as TGTGCCAGCAGCGCCACCGGGACAGGGAGTCCACCCCTCCACTTT.

V usage is TRBV29-1 and J usage is TRBJ1-2; D perhaps matches TRBD1 (6 bases). This CDR3 is 13 amino acids long. V lost 4 bases to trimming and J lost 4 bases, with 13 bases between them. From germline, CDR1 is SQVTM and CDR2 ANQGSEA. DNA for the CDR3: TGCAGCGTTGGTCGAGGGGGAGCCTATGGCTACACCTTC. Amino acid sequence: CSVGRGGAYGYTF.

The rearrangement uses TRBV27 and TRBJ2-3; 11 bases fit TRBD2. With V trimmed by 1 base and J by 0 bases, 6 bases remained unmatched. Germline values: CDR1 MNHEY, CDR2 SMNVEV (reference sequence). CDR3 length: 18 amino acids. CDR3: CASSLWASGGSSTDTQYF. The CDR3 DNA is TGTGCCAGCAGTTTATGGGCTAGCGGGGGGTCGAGCACAGATACGCAGTATTTT.

This rearrangement joins TRBV13 to TRBJ2-7, with a possible D match to TRBD1 (7 bases). The V and J ends lost 5 bases and 5 bases respectively, with 16 bases between them. The CDR3 has 14 amino acids. Germline CDR1 and CDR2: PRHDT and FYEKMQ (reference sequence). The CDR3 is CASSPRQGGDEQYF. Written as DNA, the CDR3 is TGTGCCAGCAGCCCTCGACAGGGAGGTGACGAGCAGTACTTC.

This clone was observed a handful of times. The rearrangement joins TRBV7-9 to TRBJ2-1; D not certain. The CDR3 has 12 residues. V lost 5 bases to trimming and J lost 9 bases, with 11 bases between them. Germline V lookup: CDR1 SEHNR, CDR2 FQNEAQ (reference sequence). The CDR3 sequence: CASSPRSPEQFF. CDR3 in DNA: TGTGCCAGCAGCCCGCGGAGTCCTGAGCAGTTCTTC.